A single sample gave rise to the 19 T cell receptor beta chains below, sequenced in a study of shared clonotypes between healthy human individuals. Here immunoSEQ multiplex PCR was the method, and the copy in TCRdb shows in-frame clones only, minus some. Counted here are roughly 2.2 million clones, 93% occurring once; the ten biggest clones make up 0.39%. The material sequenced was naive CD4+ T cells from PBMCs. The subset: CD45RA+ positively selected. All receptors derive from a man between 18 and 29 years old in good health. Some clones in this sample may be carry-over from other donors' samples.

This rearrangement joins TRBV5-1 to TRBJ2-7; 9 positions match TRBD2. V dropped 0 bases and J dropped 3; count of bases not matched to a gene: 1. This CDR3 comprises 14 residues. Germline values: CDR1 SGHRS, CDR2 YFSETQ. The CDR3 loop is CASSLERGVYEQYF. For the CDR3, the DNA is TGCGCCAGCAGCTTGGAGCGGGGGGTCTACGAGCAGTACTTC. The full variable domain, rest sourced from reference TRBV5-1 and TRBJ2-7, is KAGVTQTPRYLIKTRGQQVTLSCSPISGHRSVSWYQQTPGQGLQFLFEYFSETQRNKGNFPGRFSGRQFSNSRSEMNVSTLELGDSALYLCASSLERGVYEQYFGPGTRLTVT.

This chain uses TRBV5-6 with TRBJ2-3; D gene unclear. Germline CDR1 and CDR2: SGHDT and YYEEEE. CDR3 size: 16 residues. The ends were cut back, 4 bases at V and 0 bases at J, with 15 bases in the middle. CDR3 nucleotide sequence: TGTGCCAGCAGCCAAACATTACTTAGAAGCACAGATACGCAGTATTTT. Translated, it gives CASSQTLLRSTDTQYF.

This chain uses TRBV4-3 with TRBJ1-1; D gene ambiguous. V gave up 3 bases and J gave up 5 bases, with 10 bases separating them. The length of the CDR3 is 13 residues. The germline CDR1 and CDR2 sequences are LGHNA and YSLEER. CDR3 nucleotides: TGCGCCAGCAGCCAGAGCACCGGGACTGAAGCTTTCTTT. Its translation: CASSQSTGTEAFF.

The chain has TRBV11-2 and TRBJ2-4; D is perhaps TRBD1 (6 bases). Germline assignment: CDR1 SGHAT and CDR2 FQNNGV. There are 14 residues in the CDR3. Trimming removed 5 bases at V and 6 bases at J, with 14 bases between. DNA of the CDR3: TGTGCCAGCAGCCCCGAGGCAGGGGTAAACATTCAGTACTTC. Residues: CASSPEAGVNIQYF.

The chain combines TRBV18 with TRBJ2-7; perhaps TRBD2 as D (6 bases). With 0 bases removed from V and 3 bases from J, the gap between germline ends came to 9 bases. From germline, CDR1 is KGHSH and CDR2 LQKENI. This CDR3 region has 14 residues. CDR3 in amino acids: CASSPPEGNYEQYF. The CDR3 coding sequence is TGTGCCAGCTCACCACCGGAGGGGAACTACGAGCAGTACTTC.

The chain uses TRBV5-4 and TRBJ2-5, with a possible D match to TRBD1 (6 bases). Germline loops: CDR1 SGHNT, CDR2 YYREEE (reference sequence). The V end was cut by 1 base, the J end by 5 bases, with 18 bases between. CDR3 size: 16 residues. The CDR3 region has the DNA TGTGCCAGCAGCTTGAGGGTATTGGGGGCGCGGGAGACCCAGTACTTC. It yields the protein CASSLRVLGARETQYF. Full variable domain (remainder filled in from reference TRBV5-4 and TRBJ2-5): ETGVTQSPTHLIKTRGQQVTLRCSSQSGHNTVSWYQQALGQGPQFIFQYYREEENGRGNFPPRFSGLQFPNYSSELNVNALELDDSALYLCASSLRVLGARETQYFGPGTRLLVL.

The chain recombines TRBV28 with TRBJ1-1; D perhaps matches TRBD1 (5 bases). V was shortened by 6 bases and J by 11 bases, with 22 bases between the two germline ends. Germline V gene lookup returns CDR1 MDHEN and CDR2 SYDVKM. There are 14 residues in the CDR3. The CDR3 reads CASSRPRGGRLAFF. CDR3 DNA: TGTGCCAGCAGCCGACCGCGGGGCGGGAGGTTGGCTTTCTTT.

The genes are TRBV11-3 and TRBJ2-7; D possibly uses TRBD1 or TRBD2 (6 bases each). Germline V gene sequence: CDR1 SGHNT, CDR2 YENEEA. This CDR3 has 14 amino acids. In DNA form, the CDR3 reads TGTGCGACCCCTAGGGGGGTCGGCGACTACGAGCAGTACTTC. This sequence encodes CATPRGVGDYEQYF.

This clone appeared a single time. The V gene is TRBV19, the J gene TRBJ1-1; 10 bases line up with TRBD1. The CDR3 sequence is 14 residues long. The trim removed 8 bases at V and 6 bases at J, leaving 9 bases unmatched. The V gene's germline CDR1 is LNHDA and CDR2 SQIVND (reference sequence). This chain's CDR3 is CASFKGQGIPEAFF. The CDR3 DNA sequence: TGTGCCAGTTTTAAGGGACAGGGGATTCCTGAAGCTTTCTTT.

This chain links TRBV14 with TRBJ2-1; the D is unclear. Per the germline V gene, CDR1 is SGHDN and CDR2 is FVKESK. V was cut by 4 bases and J by 2 bases, with 9 bases left in between. The CDR3 covers 14 residues. The CDR3 DNA reads as TGTGCCAGCAGCCGGACGGGTACCTACAATGAGCAGTTCTTC. Translated, it gives CASSRTGTYNEQFF.

CDR3 in DNA: TGTGCCAGCAGCCAAGAAGTTCAGGGTAGCACTGAAGCTTTCTTT. Translation: CASSQEVQGSTEAFF. The chain couples TRBV4-2 to TRBJ1-1; D may be TRBD1 (5 bases). The germline gives CDR1 LGHNA, CDR2 YNFKEQ. V shed 0 bases and J shed 4 bases, with 12 bases lying between them. This CDR3 spans 15 amino acids.

The gene calls are TRBV7-2 and TRBJ2-5, with 8 bases aligning to TRBD1. The CDR3 runs to 14 residues. Trimming at V came to 2 bases and at J to 5 bases, leaving 4 bases not matched to a gene. Germline values: CDR1 SGHTA, CDR2 FQGNSA. CDR3 region: CASSLIRGLETQYF. Written as DNA, the CDR3 is TGTGCCAGCAGCTTAATCAGGGGGCTGGAGACCCAGTACTTC.

V is TRBV4-1 and J is TRBJ1-2; D might be TRBD1 (5 bases). This CDR3 is built from 15 residues. V was pared by 0 bases and J by 8 bases, with 16 bases between. Germline CDR1 is MGHRA and CDR2 is YSYEKL. CDR3 amino acids: CASSQEGAGLYGYTF. For the CDR3, the DNA is TGCGCCAGCAGCCAAGAAGGGGCAGGTCTGTACGGCTACACCTTC.

This clone appeared once. Other DNA sequences in this specimen translate into the identical CDR3. The chain joins TRBV6-6 to TRBJ1-1; a weak D match, TRBD1 (5 bases). The CDR3 is 13 amino acids. Trimming took off 0 bases at V and 6 bases at J, with 8 bases between the two ends. Germline V gene sequence: CDR1 MNHNY, CDR2 SVGAGI (reference sequence). As DNA, the CDR3 is TGTGCCAGCAGTTACTCTCGGGGGTCTGAAGCTTTCTTT. It codes for CASSYSRGSEAFF.

As concerns this clone: This CDR3 is also generated by other DNA sequences in the sample. The V and J genes are TRBV18 and TRBJ2-2; TRBD2 might be the D (6 bases). V lost 3 bases and J lost 1, with 6 bases in between. From germline, CDR1 is KGHSH and CDR2 LQKENI. The CDR3 consists of 14 residues. CDR3 nucleotide sequence: TGTGCCAGCTCACCGGGACTGAACACCGGGGAGCTGTTTTTT. This encodes CASSPGLNTGELFF.

The chain couples TRBV28 to TRBJ1-2; 10 bases are a match to TRBD1. The germline gives CDR1 MDHEN, CDR2 SYDVKM. Trimming cost V 2 bases and J 6 bases; bases outside gene matches: 6. This CDR3 contains 15 residues. CDR3 sequence reads: CASSLPRTGGNGYTF. Written as DNA, the CDR3 is TGTGCCAGCAGTTTACCACGGACAGGGGGTAATGGCTACACCTTC.

This chain uses TRBV7-3 with TRBJ2-1; D is perhaps TRBD2 (6 bases). CDR1 and CDR2 (germline): SGHTA, FQGTGA. This CDR3 comprises 15 residues. The V gene lost 4 bases and the J gene lost 6 bases, with 16 bases spanning the gap. DNA for the CDR3: TGTGCCAGCAGCTCGGGACTTCCCTCCGGCAATGAGCAGTTCTTC. Amino acid sequence: CASSSGLPSGNEQFF.

The chain has TRBV28 and TRBJ1-2, with 7 bases identical to TRBD1. V lost 5 bases and J lost 3; bases outside the gene matches: 18. This CDR3 comprises 18 residues. The V gene's germline CDR1 is MDHEN and CDR2 SYDVKM. The CDR3 nucleotides read TGTGCCAGCAGTACCAAACGGGGCAGGGGGTATTCGGACTATGGCTACACCTTC. Its translation is CASSTKRGRGYSDYGYTF.

J is TRBJ2-1 and V is TRBV9; 14 positions agree with TRBD2. CDR3 length equals 19 residues. CDR1 and CDR2 (germline): SGDLS, YYNGEE. Trimming cost V 2 bases and J 10 bases; bases outside gene matches: 17. CDR3 nucleotide sequence: TGTGCCAGCAGCGTCTCCGGGACTAGCGGGAGTGGGGTGAATGGGGAGCAGTTCTTC. Its translation: CASSVSGTSGSGVNGEQFF.